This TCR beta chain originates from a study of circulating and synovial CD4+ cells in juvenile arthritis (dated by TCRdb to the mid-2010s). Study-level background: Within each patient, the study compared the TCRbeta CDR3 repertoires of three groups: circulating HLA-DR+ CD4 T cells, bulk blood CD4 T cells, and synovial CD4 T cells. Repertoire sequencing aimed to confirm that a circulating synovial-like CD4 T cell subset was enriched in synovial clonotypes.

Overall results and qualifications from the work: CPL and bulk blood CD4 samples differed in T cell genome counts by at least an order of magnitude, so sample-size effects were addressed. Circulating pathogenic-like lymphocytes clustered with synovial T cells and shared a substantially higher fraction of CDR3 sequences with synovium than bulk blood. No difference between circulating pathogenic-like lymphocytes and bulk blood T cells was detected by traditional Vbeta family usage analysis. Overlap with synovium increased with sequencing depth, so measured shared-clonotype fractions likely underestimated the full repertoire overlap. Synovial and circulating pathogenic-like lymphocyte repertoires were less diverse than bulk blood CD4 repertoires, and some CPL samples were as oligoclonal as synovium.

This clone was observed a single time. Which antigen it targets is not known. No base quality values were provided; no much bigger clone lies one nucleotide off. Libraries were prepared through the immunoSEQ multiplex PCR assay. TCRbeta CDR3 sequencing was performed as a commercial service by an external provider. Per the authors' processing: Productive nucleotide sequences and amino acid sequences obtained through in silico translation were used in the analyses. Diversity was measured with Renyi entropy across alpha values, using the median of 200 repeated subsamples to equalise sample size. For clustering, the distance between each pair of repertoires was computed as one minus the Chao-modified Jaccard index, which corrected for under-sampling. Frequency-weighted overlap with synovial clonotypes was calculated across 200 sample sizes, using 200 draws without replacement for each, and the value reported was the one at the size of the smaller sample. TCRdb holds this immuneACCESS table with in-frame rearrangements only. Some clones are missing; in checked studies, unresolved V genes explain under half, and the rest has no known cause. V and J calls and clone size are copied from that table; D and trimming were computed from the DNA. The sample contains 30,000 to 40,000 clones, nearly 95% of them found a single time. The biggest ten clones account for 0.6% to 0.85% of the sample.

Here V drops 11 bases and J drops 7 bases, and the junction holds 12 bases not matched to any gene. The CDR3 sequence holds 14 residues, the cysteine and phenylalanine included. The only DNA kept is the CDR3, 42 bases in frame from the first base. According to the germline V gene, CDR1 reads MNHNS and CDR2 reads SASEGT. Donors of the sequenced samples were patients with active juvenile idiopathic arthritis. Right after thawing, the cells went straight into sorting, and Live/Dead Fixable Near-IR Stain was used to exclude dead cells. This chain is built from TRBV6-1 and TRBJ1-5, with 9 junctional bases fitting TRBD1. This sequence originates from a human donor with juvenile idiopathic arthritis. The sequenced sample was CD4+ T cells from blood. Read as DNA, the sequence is TGTGCCGCGGGTGGGACAGGGTTCGGCCAGCCCCAGCATTTT. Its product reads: CAAGGTGFGQPQHF.